This T cell receptor (beta chain) was sequenced for a study of shared clonotypes between healthy human individuals. The study, taken as a whole, reports: Lower generation probabilities were found for non-shared clonotypes than for those shared by all four donors.

Splitting of each subset's genomic DNA was done evenly across several immunoSEQ plates. The protocol was immunoSEQ multiplex PCR, while the TCRdb copy is restricted to in-frame clones and leaves out a portion. The repertoire holds millions of clones, with just over 90% as singletons. Germline CDR1 and CDR2: SGHRS and YFSETQ. The ends were cut back, 0 bases at V and 1 base at J, with 4 bases in the middle. The CDR3 spans 13 residues. Comments on this clone: What it recognizes is unknown. Within the sample, other DNA sequences also encode this same CDR3.

Material for sequencing was naive CD4+ T cells from PBMCs. Subset described: CD45RA+ positively selected. The source of this sequence is a man aged 18 to 29 in good health. Some clones in this sample may be carry-over from other donors' samples. V and J are TRBV5-1 and TRBJ2-5; D is unresolved. The CDR3 region is CASSLVPQETQYF. CDR3 nucleotide sequence: TGCGCCAGCAGCTTGGTCCCCCAAGAGACCCAGTACTTC.